A selection of T cell receptor beta chains follows, all from one sample in a study of shared T cell receptors in the human thymus. TCRdb's table, derived via immunoSEQ multiplex PCR, lists solely in-frame clones and lacks some. The sample lists approximately 660,000 clones; roughly 90% were seen once. The same data also contributed to another study, on human thymus T cells.

Sequences were obtained from thymocytes. These receptors were obtained from a boy younger than two with a congenital heart defect. Each CDR3 is given with its conserved first and last residue. Fields, in order: D gene, clone size, V gene, J gene, CDR3 DNA, CDR3 protein. The D gene is left open where the match is weak. Clone size is given for some rows only: seen once, a few or many times, or a class if the clone is expanded.

d_gene: -; abundance: once; v_gene: TRBV7-9; j_gene: TRBJ2-7; CDR3nt: TGTGCCAGCAGCTCCCCCGGCCGCCCGGGTGGAAAGCAGTACTTC; CDR3aa: CASSSPGRPGGKQYF
d_gene: -; abundance: -; v_gene: TRBV15; j_gene: TRBJ1-5; CDR3nt: TGTGCCACCAGCAGGGCCCGGACAGTGTATAGCAATCAGCCCCAGCATTTT; CDR3aa: CATSRARTVYSNQPQHF
d_gene: TRBD1; abundance: -; v_gene: TRBV9; j_gene: TRBJ2-3; CDR3nt: TGTGCCAGCAGACAGGGGGAGTTGGCAGATACGCAGTATTTT; CDR3aa: CASRQGELADTQYF
d_gene: -; abundance: -; v_gene: TRBV5-4; j_gene: TRBJ2-5; CDR3nt: TGTGCCAGCAGCCGGAGGACCATGAGAGAGACCCAGTACTTC; CDR3aa: CASSRRTMRETQYF
d_gene: -; abundance: -; v_gene: TRBV4-2; j_gene: TRBJ2-1; CDR3nt: TGTGCCAGCAGCCTTCAAGGAGCGCATGAGCAGTTCTTC; CDR3aa: CASSLQGAHEQFF
d_gene: TRBD1; abundance: -; v_gene: TRBV27; j_gene: TRBJ2-7; CDR3nt: TGTGCCAGCAGAGGAGACAGGGAAGGAGACTCCTACGAGCAGTACTTC; CDR3aa: CASRGDREGDSYEQYF
d_gene: TRBD2; abundance: -; v_gene: TRBV4-3; j_gene: TRBJ2-7; CDR3nt: TGCGCCAGCAGCCCTAGCGGGAGGAACTACGAGCAGTACTTC; CDR3aa: CASSPSGRNYEQYF
d_gene: TRBD1; abundance: once; v_gene: TRBV28; j_gene: TRBJ2-7; CDR3nt: TGTGCCAGCAGGTACAGGGGGTGCGGGTTTGGGCAGTACTTC; CDR3aa: CASRYRGCGFGQYF
d_gene: TRBD2; abundance: -; v_gene: TRBV4-1; j_gene: TRBJ2-2; CDR3nt: TGCGCCAGCAGCCAAGATCCCGGGACTAGCGGGAGGCGGCCCGGGGAGCTGTTTTTT; CDR3aa: CASSQDPGTSGRRPGELFF
d_gene: TRBD1; abundance: -; v_gene: TRBV14; j_gene: TRBJ2-7; CDR3nt: TGTGCCAGCAGCCAAGAACCGCCGGGACAGGGGAAGCTTAGCGGGCACGAGCAGTACTTC; CDR3aa: CASSQEPPGQGKLSGHEQYF
d_gene: TRBD1; abundance: -; v_gene: TRBV4-3; j_gene: TRBJ2-7; CDR3nt: TGCGCCAGCAGCCACGGACAGGGCCTCTACGAGCAGTACTTC; CDR3aa: CASSHGQGLYEQYF
d_gene: -; abundance: -; v_gene: TRBV9; j_gene: TRBJ1-3; CDR3nt: TGTGCCAGCAGCGTAGACAACTCTGGAAACACCATATATTTT; CDR3aa: CASSVDNSGNTIYF
d_gene: TRBD2; abundance: -; v_gene: TRBV5-6; j_gene: TRBJ2-1; CDR3nt: TGTGCCAGCAGCCACAGACTAGCGGACTACAATGAGCAGTTCTTC; CDR3aa: CASSHRLADYNEQFF
d_gene: -; abundance: -; v_gene: TRBV23-1; j_gene: TRBJ2-1; CDR3nt: TGCGCCAGCAGTCAACCGAACGCAGGTAGCTCCTACAATGAGCAGTTCTTC; CDR3aa: CASSQPNAGSSYNEQFF
d_gene: TRBD2; abundance: -; v_gene: TRBV4-1; j_gene: TRBJ2-1; CDR3nt: TGCGCCAGCAGCCAACCGACTAGCCGGTCTTACAATGAGCAGTTCTTC; CDR3aa: CASSQPTSRSYNEQFF
d_gene: TRBD2; abundance: -; v_gene: TRBV19; j_gene: TRBJ2-2; CDR3nt: TGTGCCAGTAGAGTTAGCGGGAGGGACACCGGGGAGCTGTTTTTT; CDR3aa: CASRVSGRDTGELFF
d_gene: -; abundance: once; v_gene: TRBV25-1; j_gene: TRBJ1-1; CDR3nt: TGTGCCAGCAGTGCCCAGGACAGACCTCACACTGAAGCTTTCTTT; CDR3aa: CASSAQDRPHTEAFF
d_gene: TRBD2; abundance: -; v_gene: TRBV15; j_gene: TRBJ2-5; CDR3nt: TGTGCCACCAGCCCAACAGAAGGTCTAGCGGGTGAAGAGACCCAGTACTTC; CDR3aa: CATSPTEGLAGEETQYF
d_gene: -; abundance: -; v_gene: TRBV6-1; j_gene: TRBJ2-5; CDR3nt: TGTGCCAGCAGTGCCGAAGAGACCCAGTACTTC; CDR3aa: CASSAEETQYF
d_gene: TRBD2; abundance: once; v_gene: TRBV30; j_gene: TRBJ2-7; CDR3nt: TGTGCCTGGGGCCGGGGGGGGAGGGAGGAAGAGCAGTACTTC; CDR3aa: CAWGRGGREEEQYF
d_gene: TRBD2; abundance: -; v_gene: TRBV7-2; j_gene: TRBJ2-2; CDR3nt: TGTGCCAGCAGCCCTAGCGGGAGGATCCCCGGGGAGCTGTTTTTT; CDR3aa: CASSPSGRIPGELFF
d_gene: TRBD1; abundance: -; v_gene: TRBV6-1; j_gene: TRBJ1-4; CDR3nt: TGTGCCAGCAGTGCCCCCCGGCACAGGGGGCATGTTACTAATGAAAAACTGTTTTTT; CDR3aa: CASSAPRHRGHVTNEKLFF
d_gene: TRBD2; abundance: -; v_gene: TRBV29-1; j_gene: TRBJ2-3; CDR3nt: TGCAGCGTCTGCCGGGAGGGGGAGAGAGATACGCAGTATTTT; CDR3aa: CSVCREGERDTQYF
d_gene: -; abundance: -; v_gene: TRBV2; j_gene: TRBJ2-5; CDR3nt: TGTGCCAGCAGTGAAGGCAGGGGTGGGGAGACCCAGTACTTC; CDR3aa: CASSEGRGGETQYF
d_gene: -; abundance: -; v_gene: TRBV28; j_gene: TRBJ1-3; CDR3nt: TGTGCCAGCAGTTTATCGGGCAGGGGCCGATTTCTACACACCATATATTTT; CDR3aa: CASSLSGRGRFLHTIYF
d_gene: -; abundance: -; v_gene: TRBV15; j_gene: TRBJ2-7; CDR3nt: TGTGCCACCAGCGGCGAATGGGCGGGAACCTACGAGCAGTACTTC; CDR3aa: CATSGEWAGTYEQYF
d_gene: -; abundance: -; v_gene: TRBV21-1; j_gene: TRBJ1-5; CDR3nt: TGTGCCAGCAGCAAAGTGAGGGGGTTGAAGGGCGGCAATCAGCCCCAGCATTTT; CDR3aa: CASSKVRGLKGGNQPQHF
d_gene: -; abundance: -; v_gene: TRBV28; j_gene: TRBJ1-5; CDR3nt: TGTGCCAGCTCACTAGGGGGAGGGGGCAATCAGCCCCAGCATTTT; CDR3aa: CASSLGGGGNQPQHF
d_gene: -; abundance: -; v_gene: TRBV2; j_gene: TRBJ2-5; CDR3nt: TGTGCCAGCAGTGAAACCCTACCCCACAGGGTGAAGACCCAGTACTTC; CDR3aa: CASSETLPHRVKTQYF
d_gene: TRBD1; abundance: -; v_gene: TRBV5-1; j_gene: TRBJ2-7; CDR3nt: TGCGCCAGCAGCGGTCTAACCGGGACAGGGGGCTACGAGCAGTACTTC; CDR3aa: CASSGLTGTGGYEQYF
d_gene: TRBD1; abundance: few; v_gene: TRBV6-5; j_gene: TRBJ2-5; CDR3nt: TGTGCCAGCAGTTACAGGGGGCCCCAAGAGACCCAGTACTTC; CDR3aa: CASSYRGPQETQYF
d_gene: -; abundance: -; v_gene: TRBV29-1; j_gene: TRBJ2-5; CDR3nt: TGCAGCGTTTCCGGGTGGGAAGAGACCCAGTACTTC; CDR3aa: CSVSGWEETQYF
d_gene: -; abundance: once; v_gene: TRBV6-5; j_gene: TRBJ2-2; CDR3nt: TGTGCCAGCAGTTACAGGGACACCAACACCGGGGAGCTGTTTTTT; CDR3aa: CASSYRDTNTGELFF
d_gene: -; abundance: -; v_gene: TRBV28; j_gene: TRBJ1-5; CDR3nt: TGTGCCAGCAGGGTTAGGCAGGGAGGCCGTGAGCCCCAGCATTTT; CDR3aa: CASRVRQGGREPQHF
d_gene: -; abundance: -; v_gene: TRBV27; j_gene: TRBJ2-7; CDR3nt: TGTGCCAGCAGTCTCCCGGGGAGCGAGCAGTACTTC; CDR3aa: CASSLPGSEQYF
d_gene: TRBD1; abundance: once; v_gene: TRBV15; j_gene: TRBJ2-2; CDR3nt: TGTGCCACCAGCAGAGGCGAACAGGGGGCCCCGAACACCGGGGAGCTGTTTTTT; CDR3aa: CATSRGEQGAPNTGELFF
d_gene: TRBD2; abundance: -; v_gene: TRBV27; j_gene: TRBJ2-5; CDR3nt: TGTGCCAGCACCCGTAGCGGGAGTGTTGAGACCCAGTACTTC; CDR3aa: CASTRSGSVETQYF
d_gene: -; abundance: -; v_gene: TRBV2; j_gene: TRBJ1-1; CDR3nt: TGTGCCAGCAGTGAGGAAGCGGTGAACACTGAAGCTTTCTTT; CDR3aa: CASSEEAVNTEAFF
d_gene: TRBD2; abundance: -; v_gene: TRBV9; j_gene: TRBJ2-1; CDR3nt: TGTGCCAGCAGCGCTAGCGGGAGAGGCAATGAGCAGTTCTTC; CDR3aa: CASSASGRGNEQFF
d_gene: TRBD1; abundance: once; v_gene: TRBV18; j_gene: TRBJ2-7; CDR3nt: TGTGCCAGCTCACGTCCCGGGACAGGGATATTCCACGAGCAGTACTTC; CDR3aa: CASSRPGTGIFHEQYF
d_gene: TRBD2; abundance: once; v_gene: TRBV7-9; j_gene: TRBJ2-7; CDR3nt: TGTGCCAGCAGCATCTGGACTAGCGGGAAGTACGAGCAGTACTTC; CDR3aa: CASSIWTSGKYEQYF
d_gene: -; abundance: -; v_gene: TRBV11-2; j_gene: TRBJ2-7; CDR3nt: TGTGCCAGCAGCTTGGTCTTGCGGGGCTCCTACGAGCAGTACTTC; CDR3aa: CASSLVLRGSYEQYF
d_gene: TRBD1; abundance: -; v_gene: TRBV5-1; j_gene: TRBJ2-7; CDR3nt: TGCGCCAGCAGTTTTGGGGACAGGGCCTACGAGCAGTACTTC; CDR3aa: CASSFGDRAYEQYF
d_gene: -; abundance: -; v_gene: TRBV5-6; j_gene: TRBJ1-1; CDR3nt: TGTGCCAGCAGCTTACAGGGCTCCACTGAAGCTTTCTTT; CDR3aa: CASSLQGSTEAFF
d_gene: -; abundance: -; v_gene: TRBV30; j_gene: TRBJ2-1; CDR3nt: TGTGCCTGGAGTGTACCCATTTTCCCCCGGCTAGCGTTCTACAATGAGCAGTTCTTC; CDR3aa: CAWSVPIFPRLAFYNEQFF
d_gene: TRBD2; abundance: -; v_gene: TRBV30; j_gene: TRBJ2-1; CDR3nt: TGTGCCTCCCGGACTAGCGGGCACTATGAGCAGTTCTTC; CDR3aa: CASRTSGHYEQFF
d_gene: TRBD1; abundance: -; v_gene: TRBV28; j_gene: TRBJ2-7; CDR3nt: TGTGCCAGCAGCCTAGGACAGGGACGTAACTGGAGGGGCCAGTACTTC; CDR3aa: CASSLGQGRNWRGQYF
d_gene: -; abundance: -; v_gene: TRBV10-3; j_gene: TRBJ2-7; CDR3nt: TGTGCCATCAGTGAGTCGACTTTAAGTTACGAGCAGTACTTC; CDR3aa: CAISESTLSYEQYF
d_gene: TRBD1; abundance: -; v_gene: TRBV6-5; j_gene: TRBJ2-7; CDR3nt: TGTGCCAGCAGGCGACAGGGTTCAAAGCCCTACGAGCAGTACTTC; CDR3aa: CASRRQGSKPYEQYF
d_gene: TRBD2; abundance: -; v_gene: TRBV9; j_gene: TRBJ2-1; CDR3nt: TGTGCCAGCAGCCCCAGACTAGCGGGAGGGTTCAATGAGCAGTTCTTC; CDR3aa: CASSPRLAGGFNEQFF